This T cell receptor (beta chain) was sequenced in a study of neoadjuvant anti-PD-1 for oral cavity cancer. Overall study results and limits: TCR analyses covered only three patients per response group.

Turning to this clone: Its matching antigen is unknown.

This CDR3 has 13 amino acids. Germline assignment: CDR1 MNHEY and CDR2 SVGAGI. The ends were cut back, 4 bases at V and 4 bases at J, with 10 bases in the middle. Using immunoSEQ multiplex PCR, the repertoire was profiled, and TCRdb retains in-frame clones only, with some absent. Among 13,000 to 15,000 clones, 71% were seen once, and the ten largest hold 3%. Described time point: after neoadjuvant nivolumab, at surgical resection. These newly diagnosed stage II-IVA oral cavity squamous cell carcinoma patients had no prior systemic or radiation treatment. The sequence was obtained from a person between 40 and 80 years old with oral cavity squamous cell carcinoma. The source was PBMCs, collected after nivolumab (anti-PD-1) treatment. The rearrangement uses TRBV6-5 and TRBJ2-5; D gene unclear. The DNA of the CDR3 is TGTGCCAGCAGTTCGGTACCTCGAGAGACCCAGTACTTC. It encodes CASSSVPRETQYF.